This T cell receptor (beta chain) was documented in a study of control samples from healthy donors and cancer patients. The assay was immunoSEQ multiplex PCR, and TCRdb's table has in-frame clones only and misses some. Of 150,000 to 200,000 clones in the sample, roughly 89% were seen once. The CDR3 runs 13 residues. Trimming at V came to 5 bases and at J to 3 bases, leaving 6 bases not matched to a gene. Germline assignment: CDR1 GTSNPN and CDR2 SVGIG (reference sequence). This clonotype originated in a woman aged 45-65 years in good health. The sequenced sample consisted of blood. The chain joins TRBV30 to TRBJ2-7; 8 nucleotides line up with TRBD1. The CDR3 loop reads CAWGSGGFYEQYF. CDR3 coding DNA: TGTGCCTGGGGTTCAGGGGGCTTCTACGAGCAGTACTTC.